The clone carrying this TCR beta chain was detected ten times or more. This record belongs to a study of spatial heterogeneity in lung cancer. Specified time point: sample taken at primary tumor resection. Whole RNA was taken from tumor, nontumor lung or frozen PBMC; it was then sequenced unsorted. Unique molecular identifiers tagged every individual TCR cDNA molecule. Each CDR3 protein is one row after TCRdb ran MiXCR on the 5' RACE reads. Of approximately 11,000 distinct CDR3 sequences in the sample, 5.5% to 8% were seen once. The germline V gene encodes CDR1 SGHKS and CDR2 YYEKEE (reference sequence). V was clipped by 4 bases and J by 4 bases, with 15 bases between them. The CDR3 covers 15 residues.

The sequencing here drew on normal lung tissue next to the tumor, taken at surgery. V is TRBV5-5 and J is TRBJ1-5; the D is unclear. The TCR comes from a male donor with early-stage non-small cell lung cancer. CDR3 loop: CASSLDETINQPQHF. The DNA of the CDR3 is TGTGCCAGCAGCCTCGACGAGACGATAAATCAGCCCCAGCATTTT.